The next 15 T cell receptor beta chains were all read from a single sample in a study of molecular identifiers for immune sequencing clone quantification (dated by TCRdb to 2016 to 2018). Library method: PCR. Sequencing took place on an Illumina HiSeq 4000. TCRdb handled the public reads itself, with Q25 trimming in fastp and clone calling in MiXCR, and kept productive beta chains. CDR3 protein sequences are deduplicated, and each keeps its most common genes and DNA. Present in this sample are over 600,000 distinct CDR3 sequences, 15% to 20% of which were seen just once. The top ten clones comprise under 0.95% of the sample. Material for sequencing was naive CD8+ T cells from blood, with Jurkat cell RNA spiked in. The cell subset or site label of this sample denotes: FACS-sorted CD8+CD4-CCR7+CD45RA+ naive T cells. The receptors come from a human donor in good health. Some libraries in this study had Jurkat cell RNA spiked in.

A remark on this clonotype: This may be a read error: a much more frequent sequence differs by one nucleotide. Since no conserved phenylalanine or tryptophan closes the CDR3, a read error is the likely cause. The chain joins TRBV20-1 to TRBJ2-1, with 9 positions matching TRBD2. J lost 5 bases, V lost 2 bases, and 1 base had no gene match. CDR3 size: 13 residues. Germline V CDR1 and CDR2: DFQATT, SNEGSKA (reference sequence). CDR3 residues: CSARLAGNNEQFS. The CDR3 DNA sequence: TGCAGTGCTAGACTAGCGGGGAACAATGAGCAGTTCTCC.

In the case of this clonotype: A much larger clone sits a single nucleotide away, making a read error possible. The chain combines TRBV3-1 with TRBJ2-2; no reliable D call. CDR3 length: 17 amino acids. Trimming removed 0 bases from V and 3 bases from J, with 14 bases in between. Germline CDR1 reads LGHDT; CDR2 reads YNNKEL (reference sequence). CDR3 sequence: CASSQEIGFLDTGELFF. CDR3 in DNA: TGTGCCAGCAGCCAAGAAATCGGCTTCCTTGACACCGGGGAGCTGTTTTTT.

This clonotype appeared many times. This rearrangement joins TRBV19 to TRBJ2-1, with no clear D. From germline, CDR1 is LNHDA and CDR2 SQIVND (reference sequence). CDR3 length equals 15 residues. V gave up 0 bases and J gave up 4 bases, with 10 bases separating them. The CDR3 reads CASSIDPVGYNEQFF. The CDR3 DNA follows: TGTGCCAGTAGTATAGACCCGGTAGGATACAATGAGCAGTTCTTC.

Details on this clonotype: Just one base apart from a much larger clone, this may be a read error. The chain is built from TRBV20-1 and TRBJ2-3; TRBD2 aligns across 7 bases. The germline CDR1 and CDR2 sequences are DFQATT and SNEGSKA (reference sequence). This CDR3 region has 17 residues. V lost 7 bases to trimming and J lost 4 bases; unmatched junction nucleotides: 20. CDR3 in DNA: TGCAGTGTTATGGACCTGGGCGGGGGACCGATCGCAGATACGCAGTATTTT. Translated: CSVMDLGGGPIADTQYF.

This clonotype appeared a single time. This sequence may be a read error, since a much larger clone differs from it by one base. The rearrangement joins TRBV7-7 to TRBJ2-2, with D possibly TRBD2 on 5 matching bases. Per the germline V gene, CDR1 is SSHAT and CDR2 is FNYEAQ (reference sequence). The CDR3 consists of 15 residues. CDR3 DNA sequence: TGTGCTAGCAGCTTGAGGTGGCAGAACACCGGGGAGCCGTTTTTT. Translation gives CASSLRWQNTGEPFF.

Of note for this clonotype: This clone may be a read error of a much larger clone one base away. The V and J genes are TRBV5-1 and TRBJ2-3; D uncertain. The CDR3 consists of 13 residues. Per germline, CDR1 SGHRS and CDR2 YFSETQ. The CDR3 region has the DNA TGCGCCAGCAGGAGTATGGGCACAGATACGCGGTATTTT. Protein product: CASRSMGTDTRYF.

This clonotype was observed a single time. Here the CDR3 omits its conserved ending phenylalanine or tryptophan, so a read error is the likely source. This sequence joins TRBV28 and TRBJ1-6, with no clear D. CDR1 is MDHEN, CDR2 SYDVKM, per germline. Trimming took off 2 bases at V and 7 bases at J, with 15 bases between the two ends. This CDR3 spans 16 amino acids. The chain's CDR3 is CASSLTGSGANSPLHS. CDR3 DNA sequence: TGTGCCAGCAGTTTAACCGGGTCGGGCGCAAATTCACCCCTCCACTCT.

This clonotype has ten or more counts. The J gene is TRBJ2-2, the V gene TRBV5-4; 9 bases are a match to TRBD1. After removal of 4 bases from V and 6 bases from J, the junction contained 13 bases not matched to a gene. The CDR3 is 17 amino acids. CDR1 is SGHNT and CDR2 is YYREEE in the germline V gene (reference sequence). Here the CDR3 reads CASSNPQGARFSGELFF. The CDR3 DNA follows: TGTGCCAGCAGCAATCCACAGGGGGCGAGGTTTTCCGGGGAGCTGTTTTTT.

This clonotype was detected ten times or more. The chain couples TRBV7-9 to TRBJ2-5, with 8 bases aligning to TRBD2. Germline V gene data show CDR1 as SEHNR and CDR2 as FQNEAQ (reference sequence). The CDR3 covers 15 residues. V gave up 3 bases and J gave up 4 bases; unmatched junction bases: 7. In DNA form, the CDR3 reads TGTGCCAGCAGCTTTAGAGCGGGAGAGCCAGAGACCCAGTACTTC. It encodes CASSFRAGEPETQYF.

This clonotype was recorded many times. The genes are TRBV5-4 and TRBJ2-3; possibly TRBD2 for D (6 bases). Deletions cut 4 bases from V and 0 bases from J, with 15 bases between. CDR3 length equals 16 residues. Looked up from germline, CDR1 is SGHNT and CDR2 is YYREEE (reference sequence). This chain's CDR3 is CASSQATSPSTDTQYF. CDR3 bases: TGTGCCAGCAGCCAGGCTACTAGCCCTAGCACAGATACGCAGTATTTT.

This clonotype was seen ten or more times. This chain joins TRBV7-9 and TRBJ2-3; TRBD2 agrees at 11 bases. The CDR3 sequence is 17 residues long. The germline V gene has CDR1 SEHNR and CDR2 FQNEAQ (reference sequence). The V and J ends lost 3 bases and 0 bases, in that order; junction bases with no gene match: 5. Written as DNA, the CDR3 is TGTGCCAGCAGCTTTAGACTAGCGGGAACTAGCACAGATACGCAGTATTTT. It codes for CASSFRLAGTSTDTQYF.

V is TRBV29-1 and J is TRBJ2-1; D gene uncertain. This CDR3 region has 10 residues. V was cut by 7 bases and J by 6 bases, with 7 bases left in between. Germline assignment: CDR1 SQVTM and CDR2 ANQGSEA. This CDR3 reads CSAALNEQFF. CDR3 nucleotides: TGCAGCGCGGCCCTCAATGAGCAGTTCTTC.

The chain joins TRBV3-1 to TRBJ1-6; TRBD1 matches at 8 bases. CDR1 is LGHDT and CDR2 is YNNKEL in the germline V gene (reference sequence). This CDR3 is built from 16 residues. V was clipped by 2 bases and J by 10 bases; unmatched bases: 10. The CDR3 DNA reads as TGTGCCAGCAGCCAATTTGCCGGGACAGGAGCCTCACCCCTCCACTTT. It yields the protein CASSQFAGTGASPLHF.

A remark on this clonotype: The limits of the CDR3 on the DNA are not certain, so only TCRdb's listed CDR3 is given. The V call is TRBV20-1, the J call TRBJ1-2. Germline CDR1 reads DFQATT; CDR2 reads SNEGSKA (reference sequence). The CDR3 spans 11 residues, counting both ends. The CDR3 reads CIATENYGCTF.

This clonotype has more than one count but fewer than ten. J is TRBJ1-6 and V is TRBV4-3, with D maybe TRBD1 (5 bases). Trimming took off 0 bases at V and 5 bases at J, with 11 bases between the two ends. This CDR3 spans 16 amino acids. Germline assignment: CDR1 LGHNA and CDR2 YSLEER. The CDR3 nucleotides are TGCGCCAGCAGCCAAGATCGGGGACTGAATAATTCACCCCTCCACTTT. It specifies CASSQDRGLNNSPLHF.